Sequencing of this T cell receptor (beta chain) was carried out in a study of blood T cells in healthy people across ages. A second PCR, run for roughly 7 to 11 cycles, used a sample-barcoded 5' primer plus a J-beta primer mix. Each cDNA was tagged by a template-switch adaptor containing 12 random nucleotides. TCRdb itself ran the 5' RACE reads through MiXCR, one entry per CDR3 protein. The table has some 290,000 distinct CDR3 sequences, roughly 29% seen once. The V and J ends lost 10 bases and 4 bases respectively, with 22 bases between them. This CDR3 region has 15 residues. Germline assignment: CDR1 ENHRY and CDR2 SYGVKD. There are a few counts of this clonotype.

Sequenced material: blood. This sequence joins TRBV10-3 and TRBJ1-1; D call uncertain. The receptor comes from a woman in her 70s in good health. The CDR3 DNA reads as TGTGCCACCACTCCTATCGAGGACTCTAGCACTGAAGCTTTCTTT. This codes for CATTPIEDSSTEAFF.